The T cell receptor (beta chain) described here comes from a study of blood T cell repertoires in COVID-19 (dated by TCRdb to about 2020). For the study in its entirety: Samples from collaborators originated in the United States, Italy and Spain and spanned both the acute and convalescent phases of COVID-19. The samples were drawn from the first 160 participants of the ongoing ImmuneRACE study and from 1,254 subjects provided by 6 global collaborators. A de-identified subject ID, COVID-19 status, age in years and sex were almost always included in the sample metadata. The repertoires were made available in a free public database intended to serve as a resource for research on the immune response to SARS-CoV-2. Deeply sampled blood TCRbeta repertoires from subjects exposed to, actively infected with, or recovered from COVID-19 were included in the dataset. The prospective study material was composed of cDNA or gDNA derived from T cells, B-cell-depleted T cells, or PBMCs. HLA class I and class II types, where available, came from metadata supplied by the sample provider rather than from assay-based typing. Findings and caveats that apply to the study as a whole: How much clinical and demographic metadata was included differed by source and by participant, and the metadata was provided uncurated.

Collaborating institutions collected whole blood in K2EDTA tubes following their own protocols. For TCRbeta analysis, collaborator samples were shipped as frozen whole blood, as isolated PBMCs, or as DNA extracted from either sample type. The immunoSEQ Assay, a bias-controlled multiplex PCR, was used to amplify TCRbeta CDR3 regions from genomic DNA. As for how the authors treated the data: Nucleated cell counts per sample were estimated from amplification of reference gene primers within the assay. To quantify the absolute abundance of each unique TCRbeta CDR3 rearrangement, sequence reads were collapsed and filtered. For each sample, productive Simpson clonality was calculated as the square root of Simpson's diversity index over productive rearrangements. This immuneACCESS table, as held by TCRdb, lists in-frame sequences with V and J called but not all clones. Of the missing ones, under half trace to an unresolved V gene in checked studies; the others have no known cause. D and trimming come from the DNA, and the V and J calls and clone size come from that table. The sample yields about 110,000 clones; approximately 72% were counted once. Together, the top ten hold roughly 21% of the sample.

About this clone: Its cognate antigen has yet to be identified. It has no much larger one-base neighbor in the sample; base qualities were not kept.

This receptor was obtained from a woman in her seventies with acute or convalescent COVID-19. The specimen was peripheral blood.

The DNA sequence is given as TGTGCCAGCAGTTACCCGGCGGGGTCCTCTGGAAACACCATATATTTT. Translated, this is CASSYPAGSSGNTIYF. Recombination linked TRBV6-6 to TRBJ1-3; the D gene remains uncertain. CDR1 is given as MNHNY and CDR2 as SVGAGI, both from the germline V gene (reference sequence). The CDR3 numbers 16 residues from cysteine through phenylalanine. Just CDR3 DNA is preserved here, 48 bases in frame from base 1. Trimming takes 2 bases from V and 0 bases from J, and the germline ends sit 11 bases apart.